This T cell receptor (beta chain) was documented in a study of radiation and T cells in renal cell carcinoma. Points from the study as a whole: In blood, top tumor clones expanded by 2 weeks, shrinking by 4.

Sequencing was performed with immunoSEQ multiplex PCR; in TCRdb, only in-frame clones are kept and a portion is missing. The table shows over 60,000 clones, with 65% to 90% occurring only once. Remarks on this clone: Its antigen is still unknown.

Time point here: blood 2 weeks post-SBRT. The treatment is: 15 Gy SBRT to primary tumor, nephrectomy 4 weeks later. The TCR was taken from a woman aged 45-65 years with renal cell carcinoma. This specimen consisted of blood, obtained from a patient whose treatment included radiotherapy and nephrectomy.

CDR3 DNA sequence: TGCGCCAGCAGCTTGGAAGGGAGTCAAAACATTCAGTACTTC. Its protein product is CASSLEGSQNIQYF. This chain joins TRBV5-1 and TRBJ2-4, with D possibly TRBD2 on 5 matching bases. Germline V gene data show CDR1 as SGHRS and CDR2 as YFSETQ. V was cut by 0 bases and J by 5 bases, with 9 bases left in between. This CDR3 is built from 14 residues.